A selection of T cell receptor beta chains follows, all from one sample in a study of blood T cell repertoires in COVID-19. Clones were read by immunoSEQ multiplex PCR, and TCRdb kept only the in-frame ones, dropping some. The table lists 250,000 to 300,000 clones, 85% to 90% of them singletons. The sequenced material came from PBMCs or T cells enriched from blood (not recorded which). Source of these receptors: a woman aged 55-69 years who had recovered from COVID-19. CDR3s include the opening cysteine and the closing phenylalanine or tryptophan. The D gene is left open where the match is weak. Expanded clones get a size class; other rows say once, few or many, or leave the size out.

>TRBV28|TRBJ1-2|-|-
TGTGCCAGCAGTTCAGGTCCTCGTAACTATGGCTACACCTTC
CASSSGPRNYGYTF
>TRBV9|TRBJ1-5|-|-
TGTACAAGATGTAACAGGGATCAGCCCCAGCATTTT
CTRCNRDQPQHF
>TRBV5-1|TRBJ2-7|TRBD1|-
TGCGCCAGCAGCACCCAGACAGGGCTCGAGCAGTACTTC
CASSTQTGLEQYF
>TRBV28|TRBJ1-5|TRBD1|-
TGTGCCACCCGGCCCCAGGGTCAGGGGGTATATAGCAATCAGCCCCAGCATTTT
CATRPQGQGVYSNQPQHF
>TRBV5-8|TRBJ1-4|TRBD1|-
TGTGCCAGCAGGCCCCAGGGGGCTGGTAATGAAAAACTGTTTTTT
CASRPQGAGNEKLFF
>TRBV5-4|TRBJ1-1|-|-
TGTGCCAGCAGCTTGGTTCAGGGAACTGAAGCTTTCTTT
CASSLVQGTEAFF
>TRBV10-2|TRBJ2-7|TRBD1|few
TGCGCCAGCAGAGAGACAGGGCGCTACGAGCAGTACTTC
CASRETGRYEQYF
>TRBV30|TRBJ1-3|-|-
TGTGCCTGGAGTGGTGGCGGAAACACCATATATTTT
CAWSGGGNTIYF
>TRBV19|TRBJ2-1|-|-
TGTGCCAGTAGTACTCGACAGAATCGACAGTTCTTC
CASSTRQNRQFF
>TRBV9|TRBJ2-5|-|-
TGTGCCAGCAGCGTAAGTGGCCCCACCGGGGAGACCCAGTACTTC
CASSVSGPTGETQYF
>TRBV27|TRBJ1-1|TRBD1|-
TGTGCCAGCAGCCCGGACAGGGTTATCGACGAGAACACTGAAGCTTTCTTT
CASSPDRVIDENTEAFF
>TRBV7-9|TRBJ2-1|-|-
TGTGCCAGCCGACTAATCGACAATGAGCAGTTCTTC
CASRLIDNEQFF
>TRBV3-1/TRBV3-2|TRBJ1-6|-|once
TGTGCCAGCAGCCCCACTCCGGGCTCCTATAATTCACCCCTCCACTTT
CASSPTPGSYNSPLHF
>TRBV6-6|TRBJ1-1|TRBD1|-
TGTGCCAGCAGGAGACAGGGGAACACTGAAGCTTTCTTT
CASRRQGNTEAFF
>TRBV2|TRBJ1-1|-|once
TGTGCCAGCAGTGTAGGAGCTAACACTGAAGCTTTCTTT
CASSVGANTEAFF
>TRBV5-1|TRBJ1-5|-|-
TGCGCCAGCAGCCGGACCGGGCGGGGTCAGCCCCAGCATTTT
CASSRTGRGQPQHF
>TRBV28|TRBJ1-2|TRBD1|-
TGTGCCAGCAGTTTGACAGGGGGAGGCTACACCTTC
CASSLTGGGYTF
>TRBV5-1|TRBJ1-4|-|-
TGCGCCAGCAGCTTGGAGGGGTTTCGGGAAAAACTGTTTTTT
CASSLEGFREKLFF
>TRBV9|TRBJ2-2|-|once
TGTGCCAGCAGCGTTATTAGCGTGAACACCGGGGAGCTGTTTTTT
CASSVISVNTGELFF
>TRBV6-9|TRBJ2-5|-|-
TGTGCCAGCAGAGATCGGGACCAAGAGACCCAGTACTTC
CASRDRDQETQYF
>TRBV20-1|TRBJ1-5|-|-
TGCAGTGCCCAGGGGAACCAGCCCCAGCATTTT
CSAQGNQPQHF
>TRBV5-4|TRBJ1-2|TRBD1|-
TGTGCCAGCAGCATGCCAGGGGGCTGGAGTAACTATGGCTACACCTTC
CASSMPGGWSNYGYTF